The 10 T cell receptor beta chains below were found in one sample sequenced in a study of T-cell memory formation after mild COVID-19. TCRdb called the 5' RACE reads again in MiXCR, with one record for every CDR3 protein. The sample consists of approximately 390,000 distinct CDR3 sequences, about 15% of them appearing once. Specimen: PBMCs or a T cell subset sorted from them (not recorded which). The receptors come from a man younger than 35 who had mild COVID-19 (a few samples of this study predate the infection). Cell type and time point are not known.

V and J are TRBV4-3 and TRBJ2-5; 8 nucleotides match TRBD1. The CDR3 has 15 amino acids. J gave up 2 bases and V 3 bases, and 5 bases lay outside the gene matches. Germline values: CDR1 LGHNA, CDR2 YSLEER. CDR3 DNA: TGCGCCAGCAGCCAGGGGTGGACAGGGCAAGAGACCCAGTACTTC. This sequence encodes CASSQGWTGQETQYF.

This sequence joins TRBV4-1 and TRBJ1-6; D is perhaps TRBD1 (6 bases). V was clipped by 1 base and J by 7 bases, with 14 bases between them. The CDR3 has 16 amino acids. Germline V gene lookup returns CDR1 MGHRA and CDR2 YSYEKL. CDR3 protein: CASSQVKDRTNSPLHF. DNA for the CDR3: TGCGCCAGCAGCCAAGTTAAGGACAGAACGAATTCACCCCTCCACTTT.

There are many counts of this clonotype. J is TRBJ2-1 and V is TRBV2; no clear D. Trimming pared 6 bases from V and 0 bases from J, leaving 3 bases between. The CDR3 length is 12 residues. CDR1 is SNHLY, CDR2 FYNNEI, per germline. CDR3 nucleotide sequence: TGTGCCAGCAGGGACTCCTACAATGAGCAGTTCTTC. Protein: CASRDSYNEQFF. Based on the CDR3 plus reference TRBV2 and TRBJ2-1, the full variable domain is EPEVTQTPSHQVTQMGQEVILRCVPISNHLYFYWYRQILGQKVEFLVSFYNNEISEKSEIFDDQFSVERPDGSNFTLKIRSTKLEDSAMYFCASRDSYNEQFFGPGTRLTVL.

In its sample, this clonotype was seen many times. The DNA for the CDR3 is TGTGCCAGCAGCTTATCAGGGAGGGGTACGCAGTATTTT. Translated: CASSLSGRGTQYF. The chain combines TRBV11-2 with TRBJ2-3; 7 bases fit TRBD2. With 2 bases clipped from V and 8 bases from J, the junction kept 4 bases outside the gene matches. The CDR3 length is 13 residues. The V gene's germline CDR1 is SGHAT and CDR2 FQNNGV.

CDR3 region: CASSPGTEYQETQYF. For the CDR3, the DNA is TGTGCCAGCAGCCCCGGGACAGAGTACCAAGAGACCCAGTACTTC. The chain combines TRBV6-5 with TRBJ2-5; TRBD1 aligns across 7 bases. CDR3 length: 15 amino acids. V lost 6 bases, J lost 0 bases, and 7 bases stayed unmatched. CDR1 is MNHEY and CDR2 is SVGAGI in the germline V gene.

The chain is built from TRBV4-3 and TRBJ2-1; 11 positions agree with TRBD2. V dropped 4 bases and J dropped 1; count of bases not matched to a gene: 6. Per germline, CDR1 LGHNA and CDR2 YSLEER. This CDR3 is 17 amino acids long. Here the CDR3 DNA reads TGCGCCAGCAGCCCCTACGCTAGCGGGGGGTCCTACAATGAGCAGTTCTTC. Translated: CASSPYASGGSYNEQFF.

The genes are TRBV7-2 and TRBJ1-5, with TRBD1 identical over 8 bases. The CDR3 is 14 amino acids. Losses at the gene ends were 5 bases for V and 5 bases for J; bases not matched to a gene: 5. Germline V CDR1 and CDR2: SGHTA, FQGNSA. Written as DNA, the CDR3 is TGTGCCAGCAGCGACTACAGGGGGGATCAGCCCCAGCATTTT. Protein sequence: CASSDYRGDQPQHF.

This clonotype was seen more than once but under ten times. A read error may be the cause here, since a much bigger clone is one base away. CDR3 amino acids: CASSLGQKNTEAFF. The CDR3 DNA follows: TGCGCCAGCAGCTTGGGACAGAAGAACACTGAAGCTTTCTTT. This chain links TRBV5-1 with TRBJ1-1, with D possibly matching TRBD1 (5 bases). This CDR3 contains 14 residues. Germline V gene data show CDR1 as SGHRS and CDR2 as YFSETQ. V lost 0 bases, J lost 1 base, and 7 bases lay in between. The entire variable domain, with the rest obtained from reference TRBV5-1 and TRBJ1-1, is as follows: KAGVTQTPRYLIKTRGQQVTLSCSPISGHRSVSWYQQTPGQGLQFLFEYFSETQRNKGNFPGRFSGRQFSNSRSEMNVSTLELGDSALYLCASSLGQKNTEAFFGQGTRLTVV.

The J gene is TRBJ2-2, the V gene TRBV7-8, with TRBD2 as a possible D gene (7 bases). The germline gives CDR1 SGHVS, CDR2 FQNEAQ. The CDR3 loop spans 16 amino acids. Trimming removed 11 bases from V and 0 bases from J, with 19 bases in between. The CDR3 is CASIGRGQPNTGELFF. The CDR3, as DNA: TGTGCCTCGATTGGGAGGGGACAACCGAACACCGGGGAGCTGTTTTTT.

The chain combines TRBV11-2 with TRBJ2-7, with D possibly being TRBD2 (6 bases). V shed 1 base and J shed 6 bases, with 16 bases lying between them. This CDR3 contains 15 residues. Germline assignment: CDR1 SGHAT and CDR2 FQNNGV. The CDR3, as DNA: TGTGCCAGCAGCTTAGGTATTACTAGCTCGGCCGAGCAGTACTTC. Protein product: CASSLGITSSAEQYF.